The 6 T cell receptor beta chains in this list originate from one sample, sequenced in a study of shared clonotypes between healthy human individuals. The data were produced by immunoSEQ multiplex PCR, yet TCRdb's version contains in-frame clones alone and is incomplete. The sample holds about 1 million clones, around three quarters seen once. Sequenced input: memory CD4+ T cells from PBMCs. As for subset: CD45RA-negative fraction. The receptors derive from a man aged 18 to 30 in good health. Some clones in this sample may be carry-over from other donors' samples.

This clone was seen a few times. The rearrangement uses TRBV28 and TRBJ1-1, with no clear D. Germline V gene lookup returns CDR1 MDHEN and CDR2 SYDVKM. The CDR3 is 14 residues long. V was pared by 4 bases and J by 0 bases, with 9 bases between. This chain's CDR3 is CASSSPPMNTEAFF. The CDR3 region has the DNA TGTGCCAGCAGTTCCCCGCCGATGAACACTGAAGCTTTCTTT.

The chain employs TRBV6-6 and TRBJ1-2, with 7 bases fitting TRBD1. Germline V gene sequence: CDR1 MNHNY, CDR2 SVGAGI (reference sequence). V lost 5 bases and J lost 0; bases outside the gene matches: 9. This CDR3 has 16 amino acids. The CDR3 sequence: CASSTGQEGANYGYTF. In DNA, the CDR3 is TGTGCCAGCAGTACCGGACAGGAGGGAGCTAACTATGGCTACACCTTC.

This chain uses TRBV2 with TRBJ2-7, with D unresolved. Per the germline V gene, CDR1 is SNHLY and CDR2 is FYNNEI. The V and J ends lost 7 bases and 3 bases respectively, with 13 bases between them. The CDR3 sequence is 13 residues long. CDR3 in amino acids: CASKSRPGYEQYF. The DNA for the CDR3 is TGTGCCAGCAAGTCCCGGCCCGGCTACGAGCAGTACTTC.

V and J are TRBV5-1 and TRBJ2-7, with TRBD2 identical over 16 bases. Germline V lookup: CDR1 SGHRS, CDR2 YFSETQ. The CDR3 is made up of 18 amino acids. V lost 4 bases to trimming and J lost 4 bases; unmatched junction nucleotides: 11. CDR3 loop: CASSVGLAGGPSKYEQYF. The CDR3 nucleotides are TGCGCCAGCAGCGTGGGACTAGCGGGAGGGCCTTCCAAGTACGAGCAGTACTTC.

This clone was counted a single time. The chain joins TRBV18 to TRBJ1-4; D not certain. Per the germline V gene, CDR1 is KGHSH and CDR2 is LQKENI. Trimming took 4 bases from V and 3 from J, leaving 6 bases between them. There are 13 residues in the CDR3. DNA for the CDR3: TGTGCCAGCTCACGGGCGGCTAATGAAAAACTGTTTTTT. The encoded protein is CASSRAANEKLFF.

The CDR3 nucleotides are TGTGCCAGCAGTGGGCAGCAACTCGCGAACACCGGGGAGCTGTTTTTT. Its translation: CASSGQQLANTGELFF. The chain is built from TRBV2 and TRBJ2-2; D unresolved. CDR3 length: 16 residues. The V gene lost 4 bases and the J gene lost 0 bases, with 12 bases spanning the gap. CDR1 and CDR2 (germline): SNHLY, FYNNEI.